This entry features one TCR beta chain sequence. The CDR3 covers 14 residues. Germline assignment: CDR1 GTSNPN and CDR2 SVGIG (reference sequence). V was cut by 5 bases and J by 0 bases, with 14 bases left in between. The sample comes from a study of T-cell memory formation after mild COVID-19. TCRdb reprocessed the 5' RACE reads via MiXCR and lists one record per CDR3 protein. The data hold some 600,000 distinct CDR3 sequences, with around 15% observed a single time. This clonotype was sampled from an adult woman who had mild COVID-19 (a few samples of this study predate the infection). Cell type and time point are not known. The specimen sequenced was PBMCs or a T cell subset sorted from them (not recorded which). This chain joins TRBV30 and TRBJ2-7; D gene unclear. CDR3 loop: CAWRPVRASYEQYF. The DNA for the CDR3 is TGTGCCTGGCGCCCCGTACGGGCCTCCTACGAGCAGTACTTC.